The entry that follows covers one T cell receptor beta chain sequence. These data come from a study of T-cell reconstitution after alpha-beta-depleted transplantation in children. The germline V gene encodes CDR1 SGHRS and CDR2 YFSETQ. Deletions cut 4 bases from V and 11 bases from J, with 22 bases between. The CDR3 is 15 amino acids. Construction of the TCRbeta library involved unique molecular identifiers. Each CDR3 protein is one row after TCRdb ran MiXCR on the PCR reads. The table lists a few hundred thousand distinct CDR3 sequences, more than 8% of them singletons. This chain links TRBV5-1 with TRBJ2-1, with D tentatively TRBD1 (6 bases). The material sequenced was PBMCs from the stem cell graft donor, taken from the stem cell graft. The TCR was taken from a human donor who donated a stem cell graft to a child with SCID. CDR3 bases: TGCGCCAGCAGCCTGGCAGGGGACGTGACCCTGAAGCAGTTCTTC. Translating gives CASSLAGDVTLKQFF.